This T cell receptor beta chain derives from a study of T cells after yellow fever vaccination. This clonotype was picked up a small number of times. The CDR3 spans 15 residues. CDR1 is MNHEY and CDR2 is SVGEGT in the germline V gene. V was shortened by 5 bases and J by 2 bases, with 13 bases between the two germline ends. MiXCR was run by TCRdb on the 5' RACE reads, yielding one entry per CDR3 protein. Here the sample spans roughly 520,000 distinct CDR3 sequences, 20% to 25% being singletons. The V gene is TRBV6-2 or TRBV6-3, the J gene TRBJ1-5; D may be TRBD1 (6 bases). The sequencing here drew on PBMCs, taken roughly 23 days after the first yellow fever vaccination. The receptor's source is a man aged 18 to 30 who received the YFV17D yellow fever vaccine. The CDR3 coding sequence is TGTGCCAGCAGTACACGGACAGTGCGCAATCAGCCCCAGCATTTT. Amino acids: CASSTRTVRNQPQHF.